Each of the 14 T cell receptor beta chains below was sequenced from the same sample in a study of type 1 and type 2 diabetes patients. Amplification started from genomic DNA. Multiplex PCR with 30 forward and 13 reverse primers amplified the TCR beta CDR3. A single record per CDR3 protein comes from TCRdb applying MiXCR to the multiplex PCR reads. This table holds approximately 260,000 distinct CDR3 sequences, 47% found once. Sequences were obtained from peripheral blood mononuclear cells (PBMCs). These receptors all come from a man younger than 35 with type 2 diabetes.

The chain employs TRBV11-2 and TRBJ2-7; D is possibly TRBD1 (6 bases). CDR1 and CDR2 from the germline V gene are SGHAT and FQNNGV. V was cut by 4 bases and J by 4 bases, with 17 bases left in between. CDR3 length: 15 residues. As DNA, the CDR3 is TGTGCCAGCAGCTCCCGGGACACGAAGGCGTACGAGCAGTACTTC. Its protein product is CASSSRDTKAYEQYF.

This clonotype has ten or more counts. This chain's CDR3 is CSASLTGTASYEQYF. CDR3 DNA: TGCAGTGCTAGCCTGACCGGGACAGCGTCCTACGAGCAGTACTTC. The chain uses TRBV20-1 and TRBJ2-7, with TRBD1 matching over 7 bases. The CDR3 sequence is 15 residues long. Germline-derived CDR1 and CDR2 are DFQATT and SNEGSKA (reference sequence). V lost 3 bases, J lost 1 base, and 9 bases stayed unmatched.

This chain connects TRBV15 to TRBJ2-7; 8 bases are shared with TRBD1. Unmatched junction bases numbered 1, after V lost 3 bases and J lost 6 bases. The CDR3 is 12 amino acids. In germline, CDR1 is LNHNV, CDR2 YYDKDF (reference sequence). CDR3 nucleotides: TGTGCCACCAGCAGGACAGGGGTCGAGCAGTACTTC. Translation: CATSRTGVEQYF.

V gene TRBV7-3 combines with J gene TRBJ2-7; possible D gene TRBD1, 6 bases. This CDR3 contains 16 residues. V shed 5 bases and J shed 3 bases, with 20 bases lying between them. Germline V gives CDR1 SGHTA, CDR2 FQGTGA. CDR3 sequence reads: CASSGTSGAPGYEQYF. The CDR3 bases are TGTGCCAGCAGCGGGACATCTGGGGCTCCGGGCTACGAGCAGTACTTC. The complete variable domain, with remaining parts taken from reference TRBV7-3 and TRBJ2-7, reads GAGVSQTPSNKVTEKGKYVELRCDPISGHTALYWYRQSLGQGPEFLIYFQGTGAADDSGLPNDRFFAVRPEGSVSTLKIQRTERGDSAVYLCASSGTSGAPGYEQYFGPGTRLTVT.

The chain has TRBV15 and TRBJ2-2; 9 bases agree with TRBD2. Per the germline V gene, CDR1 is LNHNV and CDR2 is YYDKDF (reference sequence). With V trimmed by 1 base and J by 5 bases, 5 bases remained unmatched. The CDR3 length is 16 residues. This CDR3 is CATSRGTSERTGELFF. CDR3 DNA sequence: TGTGCCACCAGCAGAGGGACTAGCGAGAGAACCGGGGAGCTGTTTTTT.

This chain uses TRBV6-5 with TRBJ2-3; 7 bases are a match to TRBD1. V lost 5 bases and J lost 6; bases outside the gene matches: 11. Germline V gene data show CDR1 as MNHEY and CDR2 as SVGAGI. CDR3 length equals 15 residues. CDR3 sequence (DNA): TGTGCCAGCAGTCTCCAGGGGGTCATGGCCGATACGCAGTATTTT. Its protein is CASSLQGVMADTQYF.

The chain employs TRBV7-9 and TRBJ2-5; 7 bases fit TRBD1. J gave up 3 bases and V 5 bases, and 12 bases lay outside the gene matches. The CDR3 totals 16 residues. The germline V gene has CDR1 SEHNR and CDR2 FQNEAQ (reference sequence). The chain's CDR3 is CASSPRQGIGKETQYF. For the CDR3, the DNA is TGTGCCAGCAGCCCGAGACAGGGAATTGGCAAAGAGACCCAGTACTTC.

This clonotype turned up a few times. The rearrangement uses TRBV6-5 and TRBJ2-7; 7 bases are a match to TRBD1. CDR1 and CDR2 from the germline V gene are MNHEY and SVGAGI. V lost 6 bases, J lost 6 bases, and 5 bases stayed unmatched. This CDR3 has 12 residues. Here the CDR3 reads CASSTTGLEQYF. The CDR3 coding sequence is TGTGCCAGCAGCACGACAGGGCTCGAGCAGTACTTC.

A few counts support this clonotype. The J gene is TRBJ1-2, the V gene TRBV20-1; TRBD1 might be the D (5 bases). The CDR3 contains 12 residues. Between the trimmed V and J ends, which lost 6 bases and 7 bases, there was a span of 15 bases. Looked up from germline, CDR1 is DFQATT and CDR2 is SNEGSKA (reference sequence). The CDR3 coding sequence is TGCAGTGCATTCGGACAAAGCTCTGGCTACACCTTC. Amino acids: CSAFGQSSGYTF.

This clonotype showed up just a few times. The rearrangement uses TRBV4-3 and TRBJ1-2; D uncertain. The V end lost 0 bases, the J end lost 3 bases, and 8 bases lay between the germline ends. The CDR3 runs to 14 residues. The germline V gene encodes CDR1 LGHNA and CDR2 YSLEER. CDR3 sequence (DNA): TGCGCCAGCAGCCAAGATATAGCGGACTATGGCTACACCTTC. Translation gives CASSQDIADYGYTF.

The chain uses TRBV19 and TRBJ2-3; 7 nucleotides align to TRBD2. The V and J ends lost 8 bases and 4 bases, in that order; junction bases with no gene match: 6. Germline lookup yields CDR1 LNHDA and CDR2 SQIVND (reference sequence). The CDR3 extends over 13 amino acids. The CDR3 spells CASRSGAADTQYF. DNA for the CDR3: TGTGCCAGTCGCAGCGGGGCAGCAGATACGCAGTATTTT. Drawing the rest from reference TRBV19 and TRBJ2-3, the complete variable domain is DGGITQSPKYLFRKEGQNVTLSCEQNLNHDAMYWYRQDPGQGLRLIYYSQIVNDFQKGDIAEGYSVSREKKESFPLTVTSAQKNPTAFYLCASRSGAADTQYFGPGTRLTVL.

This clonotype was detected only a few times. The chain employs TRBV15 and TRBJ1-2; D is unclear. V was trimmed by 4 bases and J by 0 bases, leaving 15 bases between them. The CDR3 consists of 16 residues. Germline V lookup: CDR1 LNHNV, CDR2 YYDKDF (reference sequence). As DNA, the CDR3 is TGTGCCACCAGCAAGGTTTTGGGTCAATCTAACTATGGCTACACCTTC. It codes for CATSKVLGQSNYGYTF.

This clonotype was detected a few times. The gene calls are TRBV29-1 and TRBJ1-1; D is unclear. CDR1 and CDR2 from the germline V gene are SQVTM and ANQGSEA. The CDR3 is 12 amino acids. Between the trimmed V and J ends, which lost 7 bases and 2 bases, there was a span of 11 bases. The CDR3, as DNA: TGCAGCGCCGTCGTAACTAACACTGAAGCTTTCTTT. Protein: CSAVVTNTEAFF. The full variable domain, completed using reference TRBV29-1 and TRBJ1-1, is SAVISQKPSRDICQRGTSLTIQCQVDSQVTMMFWYRQQPGQSLTLIATANQGSEATYESGFVIDKFPISRPNLTFSTLTVSNMSPEDSSIYLCSAVVTNTEAFFGQGTRLTVV.

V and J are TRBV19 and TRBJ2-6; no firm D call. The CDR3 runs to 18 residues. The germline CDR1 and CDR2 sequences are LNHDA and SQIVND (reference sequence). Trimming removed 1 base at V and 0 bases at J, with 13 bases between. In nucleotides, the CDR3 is TGTGCCAGTAGTATAGTAGTCAGTTTCCTCTCTGGGGCCAACGTCCTGACTTTC. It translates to CASSIVVSFLSGANVLTF.